These 20 T cell receptor beta chains were sequenced from one sample in a study of blood T cell repertoires in COVID-19. Assay used: immunoSEQ multiplex PCR; TCRdb lists only in-frame clones, some missing. The sample has roughly 230,000 clones, about 85% seen once; the top ten hold 0.98%. The sequencing input was peripheral blood. These receptor sequences come from a man aged 40-49 years with acute or convalescent COVID-19.

The gene calls are TRBV5-1 and TRBJ1-2; maybe TRBD1 (5 bases). CDR3 size: 15 residues. Deletions cut 0 bases from V and 3 bases from J, with 12 bases between. Germline CDR1 and CDR2: SGHRS and YFSETQ. The CDR3 DNA follows: TGCGCCAGCAGCTTGGTACGGGCGGGGGACTATGGCTACACCTTC. This sequence encodes CASSLVRAGDYGYTF. Complete variable domain (other parts from reference TRBV5-1 and TRBJ1-2): KAGVTQTPRYLIKTRGQQVTLSCSPISGHRSVSWYQQTPGQGLQFLFEYFSETQRNKGNFPGRFSGRQFSNSRSEMNVSTLELGDSALYLCASSLVRAGDYGYTFGSGTRLTVV.

This clone turned up a few times. Sequence at one end of the junction differs from germline and may be a read error. The chain is built from TRBV6-6 and TRBJ1-6, with no clear D. Looked up from germline, CDR1 is MNHNY and CDR2 is SVGAGI (reference sequence). This CDR3 has 15 amino acids. CDR3 bases: TGTGCCAGCAGCCGGGTATCAGTCAATAATTCACCCCTCCATTTT. It translates to CASSRVSVNNSPLHF.

J is TRBJ2-7 and V is TRBV11-2, with 7 positions matching TRBD1. CDR1 and CDR2 (germline): SGHAT, FQNNGV. The ends lost 6 bases at V and 1 base at J; junction bases unmatched: 9. This CDR3 has 15 residues. The CDR3 nucleotides are TGTGCCAGCAGTTCAACTCCGGGACAGTCCTACGAGCAGTACTTC. Its protein product is CASSSTPGQSYEQYF.

V is TRBV6-5 and J is TRBJ1-2, with unresolved D. Germline CDR1 reads MNHEY; CDR2 reads SVGAGI. V was trimmed by 11 bases and J by 1 base, leaving 14 bases between them. This CDR3 has 13 amino acids. The CDR3 is CASSSGHNYGYTF. The CDR3 nucleotides read TGTGCCTCCTCGTCCGGTCATAACTATGGCTACACCTTC.

This chain joins TRBV5-4 and TRBJ2-2; D remains ambiguous. The CDR3 contains 15 residues. CDR1 and CDR2 from the germline V gene are SGHNT and YYREEE (reference sequence). Trimming left V 0 bases short and J 0 bases short, with 6 bases between. The CDR3 nucleotides read TGTGCCAGCAGCTTGGATTATACGAACACCGGGGAGCTGTTTTTT. This gives the protein CASSLDYTNTGELFF.

This clone was observed a handful of times. The chain couples TRBV7-9 to TRBJ2-6; a weak D match, TRBD1 (5 bases). The ends were cut back, 4 bases at V and 4 bases at J, with 11 bases in the middle. Germline V CDR1 and CDR2: SEHNR, FQNEAQ (reference sequence). The CDR3 loop spans 15 amino acids. CDR3 nucleotide sequence: TGTGCCAGCAGCTCCAGGGTTTCAGGGGCCAACGTCCTGACTTTC. It yields the protein CASSSRVSGANVLTF.

The chain carries TRBV5-1 and TRBJ1-1, with D uncertain. V shed 2 bases and J shed 1 base, with 9 bases lying between them. CDR3 length: 14 amino acids. Germline values: CDR1 SGHRS, CDR2 YFSETQ. CDR3 amino acids: CASSFTGSNTEAFF. In DNA form, the CDR3 reads TGCGCCAGCAGCTTCACGGGATCGAACACTGAAGCTTTCTTT. The whole variable domain, remainder taken from reference TRBV5-1 and TRBJ1-1, is KAGVTQTPRYLIKTRGQQVTLSCSPISGHRSVSWYQQTPGQGLQFLFEYFSETQRNKGNFPGRFSGRQFSNSRSEMNVSTLELGDSALYLCASSFTGSNTEAFFGQGTRLTVV.

This chain connects TRBV9 to TRBJ1-1, with D unresolved. The CDR3 covers 11 residues. V was trimmed by 4 bases and J by 4 bases, leaving 5 bases between them. Germline CDR1 is SGDLS and CDR2 is YYNGEE. CDR3 sequence reads: CASSPGTEAFF. CDR3 sequence (DNA): TGTGCCAGCAGCCCGGGCACTGAAGCTTTCTTT.

The chain combines TRBV5-1 with TRBJ2-7; D remains unclear. The CDR3 has 13 amino acids. With 1 base removed from V and 5 bases from J, the gap between germline ends came to 10 bases. Germline-derived CDR1 and CDR2 are SGHRS and YFSETQ. The chain's CDR3 is CASSLTGDHEQYF. The CDR3, as DNA: TGCGCCAGCAGCTTGACCGGAGACCACGAGCAGTACTTC. Full variable domain (rest looked up from reference TRBV5-1 and TRBJ2-7): KAGVTQTPRYLIKTRGQQVTLSCSPISGHRSVSWYQQTPGQGLQFLFEYFSETQRNKGNFPGRFSGRQFSNSRSEMNVSTLELGDSALYLCASSLTGDHEQYFGPGTRLTVT.

The gene calls are TRBV2 and TRBJ2-6; 7 nucleotides line up with TRBD2. Germline CDR1 and CDR2: SNHLY and FYNNEI. The CDR3 sequence is 15 residues long. Unmatched junction bases numbered 3, after V lost 2 bases and J lost 5 bases. In nucleotides, the CDR3 is TGTGCCAGCAGTGAACAGGGAGGGAGGGCCAACGTCCTGACTTTC. Encoded protein: CASSEQGGRANVLTF.

The chain joins TRBV28 to TRBJ1-1; no firm D call. V gave up 3 bases and J gave up 5 bases, with 10 bases separating them. This CDR3 region has 13 residues. CDR1 is MDHEN and CDR2 is SYDVKM in the germline V gene. The CDR3 nucleotides read TGTGCCAGCAGTTTGTCAACCGCGACTGAAGCTTTCTTT. Translation gives CASSLSTATEAFF.

The chain joins TRBV4-1 to TRBJ1-1, with a weak D call TRBD1 (5 bases). The V gene's germline CDR1 is MGHRA and CDR2 YSYEKL. Trimming cost V 2 bases and J 5 bases, with 12 bases left between them. The CDR3 contains 14 residues. The DNA for the CDR3 is TGCGCCAGCAGCCAATTTATCGGGGGGACTGAAGCTTTCTTT. As protein: CASSQFIGGTEAFF.

The chain is built from TRBV28 and TRBJ2-3; 9 bases agree with TRBD1. In germline, CDR1 is MDHEN, CDR2 SYDVKM. The CDR3 is made up of 14 amino acids. After removal of 4 bases from V and 7 bases from J, the junction contained 6 bases not matched to a gene. As DNA, the CDR3 is TGTGCCAGCAGTTCTCCGACAGGGGGTAATACGCAGTATTTT. Encoded protein: CASSSPTGGNTQYF. The full variable domain, in which reference TRBV28 and TRBJ2-3 provide the parts outside the CDR3, is DVKVTQSSRYLVKRTGEKVFLECVQDMDHENMFWYRQDPGLGLRLIYFSYDVKMKEKGDIPEGYSVSREKKERFSLILESASTNQTSMYLCASSSPTGGNTQYFGPGTRLTVL.

The rearrangement uses TRBV6-1 and TRBJ2-3; TRBD1 might be the D (7 bases). V was clipped by 3 bases and J by 3 bases, with 13 bases between them. CDR1 is MNHNS and CDR2 is SASEGT in the germline V gene. The CDR3 extends over 15 amino acids. The DNA of the CDR3 is TGTGCCAGCAGTGAGTGGGCGGGACAGACAGATACGCAGTATTTT. Residues: CASSEWAGQTDTQYF.

This clone was seen a handful of times. The chain couples TRBV19 to TRBJ1-6; 7 bases match TRBD1. The CDR3 length is 15 residues. V lost 5 bases and J lost 7; bases outside the gene matches: 8. Germline assignment: CDR1 LNHDA and CDR2 SQIVND (reference sequence). As DNA, the CDR3 is TGTGCCAGTAGTGAAGTACCGGGACAGAATTCACCCCTCCACTTT. Encoded protein: CASSEVPGQNSPLHF.

J is TRBJ2-5 and V is TRBV4-2; 12 nucleotides match TRBD2. V lost 6 bases, J lost 1 base, and 6 bases stayed unmatched. The germline V gene has CDR1 LGHNA and CDR2 YNFKEQ. The CDR3 runs to 16 residues. DNA for the CDR3: TGTGCCAGCAGTGATTGGACTAGCGGGGCCCAAGAGACCCAGTACTTC. Amino acids: CASSDWTSGAQETQYF.

The chain is built from TRBV11-3 and TRBJ2-7, with a possible D match to TRBD1 (6 bases). The CDR3 extends over 14 amino acids. V lost 6 bases and J 3 bases, leaving 15 bases between the germline ends. CDR1 is SGHNT, CDR2 YENEEA, per germline. CDR3 nucleotides: TGTGCCAGCAGTCAGGGAGAGGGGGTCTACGAGCAGTACTTC. Protein product: CASSQGEGVYEQYF.

The V gene is TRBV29-1, the J gene TRBJ2-2; 8 bases fit TRBD1. After removal of 7 bases from V and 4 bases from J, the junction contained 8 bases not matched to a gene. CDR3 length: 14 amino acids. Looked up from germline, CDR1 is SQVTM and CDR2 is ANQGSEA. The CDR3: CSGTGGLGTGELFF. The CDR3 DNA reads TGCAGCGGAACAGGGGGACTTGGCACCGGGGAGCTGTTTTTT.

V usage is TRBV12-3 or TRBV12-4 and J usage is TRBJ2-1, with no clear D. V was clipped by 3 bases and J by 11 bases, with 14 bases between them. This CDR3 has 13 residues. The CDR3 is CASSLGWPGKQFF. The CDR3 bases are TGTGCCAGCAGTTTGGGCTGGCCCGGCAAGCAGTTCTTC.

The genes are TRBV2 and TRBJ1-1, with D maybe TRBD1 (6 bases). Trimming pared 5 bases from V and 6 bases from J, leaving 10 bases between. Germline CDR1 reads SNHLY; CDR2 reads FYNNEI. The CDR3 spans 12 residues. CDR3 region: CASSPWTAEAFF. The CDR3 bases are TGTGCCAGCAGTCCCTGGACAGCTGAAGCTTTCTTT.